These T cell receptor beta chains were read from a single sample in a study of blood T cell repertoires in COVID-19. The protocol was immunoSEQ multiplex PCR, while the TCRdb copy is restricted to in-frame clones and leaves out a portion. This sample has 190,000 or so clones, with around nine tenths found just once. The sequencing sample was made of peripheral blood. These receptors all stem from a man in his forties or fifties with acute or convalescent COVID-19. Both conserved end residues are part of each CDR3. The D gene is left open where the match is weak. Size tells how often a clone was seen (once, few, many) or the class of an expanded clone, and some rows leave it out.

v_call	d_call	j_call	clone_size	cdr3_aa	cdr3_nt
TRBV6-6	TRBD1	TRBJ1-5	-	CASSRRGQGVAQPQHF	TGTGCCAGCAGTCGACGGGGACAGGGGGTGGCTCAGCCCCAGCATTTT
TRBV6-5	TRBD1	TRBJ2-1	-	CASSTGTGGTNEQFF	TGTGCCAGCAGTACCGGGACAGGGGGAACCAATGAGCAGTTCTTC
TRBV19	-	TRBJ1-1	once	CASSILVDNTEAFF	TGTGCCAGTAGTATACTCGTAGATAACACTGAAGCTTTCTTT
TRBV19	-	TRBJ1-2	-	CASSISGGVWGYTF	TGTGCCAGTAGTATCTCGGGCGGGGTATGGGGCTACACCTTC
TRBV19	TRBD1	TRBJ1-1	-	CASSMIGTGSGVTEAFF	TGTGCCAGTAGTATGATCGGGACAGGGTCAGGAGTCACTGAAGCTTTCTTT
TRBV28	-	TRBJ1-1	-	CASSSEGVWDTEAFF	TGTGCCAGCAGTTCCGAGGGGGTATGGGACACTGAAGCTTTCTTT
TRBV7-3	TRBD2	TRBJ2-3	once	CASSLSSGDTQYF	TGTGCCAGCAGCTTAAGTAGCGGGGATACGCAGTATTTT
TRBV11-2	TRBD1	TRBJ1-4	-	CASSLSGKRGQDNEKLFF	TGTGCCAGCAGCTTGTCCGGTAAACGCGGACAGGACAATGAAAAACTGTTTTTT
TRBV6-1	-	TRBJ2-5	-	CASSYLGPQETQYF	TGTGCCAGCAGTTATCTAGGCCCCCAAGAGACCCAGTACTTC
TRBV7-3	-	TRBJ2-5	-	CASSRSGQETQYF	TGTGCCAGCAGTCGGAGCGGTCAAGAGACCCAGTACTTC
TRBV5-6	-	TRBJ2-3	-	CASSLIGLGSTDTQYF	TGTGCCAGCAGCCTGATCGGACTTGGCAGCACAGATACGCAGTATTTT
TRBV30	-	TRBJ1-1	-	CAWSPIGGNTEAFF	TGTGCCTGGAGTCCGATAGGGGGGAACACTGAAGCTTTCTTT
TRBV5-1	-	TRBJ2-6	-	CASSLQRGPTPSGANVLTF	TGCGCCAGCAGCTTGCAAAGGGGCCCTACTCCCTCTGGGGCCAACGTCCTGACTTTC
TRBV6-5	TRBD1	TRBJ2-1	-	CASSSRDSHNEQFF	TGTGCCAGCAGTTCACGGGACAGCCACAATGAGCAGTTCTTC
TRBV28	TRBD2	TRBJ2-3	-	CASSPPSGTGTDTQYF	TGTGCCAGCAGCCCCCCCAGCGGGACGGGCACAGATACGCAGTATTTT
TRBV29-1	-	TRBJ2-1	once	CSVEDRIRPGTKTYNEQFF	TGCAGCGTTGAAGATCGCATCCGCCCCGGGACAAAGACGTACAATGAGCAGTTCTTC
TRBV27	-	TRBJ2-1	-	CASSTPAGIDQFF	TGTGCCAGCAGTACCCCCGCAGGGATCGACCAGTTCTTC
TRBV5-1	-	TRBJ2-4	-	CASSLTGIGKNIQYF	TGCGCCAGCAGCTTGACGGGAATTGGCAAAAACATTCAGTACTTC
TRBV28	-	TRBJ2-7	-	CASSTVGSIYEQYF	TGTGCCAGCAGCACGGTGGGGAGTATATACGAGCAGTACTTC
TRBV3-1/TRBV3-2	-	TRBJ2-3	once	CASSSHRGMSTDTQYF	TGTGCCAGCAGCTCACATAGGGGGATGAGCACAGATACGCAGTATTTT
TRBV25-1	TRBD1	TRBJ1-6	-	CASSDPGTGGHSPLHF	TGTGCCAGCAGTGATCCCGGGACAGGGGGCCATTCACCCCTCCACTTT
TRBV5-1	TRBD1	TRBJ1-2	-	CASSFDRGGYTF	TGCGCCAGCAGCTTTGACAGGGGCGGCTACACCTTC
TRBV5-1	-	TRBJ1-1	-	CASSLVGVRNTEAFF	TGCGCCAGCAGCTTGGTCGGGGTCCGGAACACTGAAGCTTTCTTT
TRBV19	-	TRBJ1-1	-	CASSGGGHEDTEAFF	TGTGCCAGTAGTGGCGGGGGACACGAAGACACTGAAGCTTTCTTT
TRBV9	-	TRBJ2-1	-	CASSTRDSANEQFF	TGTGCCAGCAGCACCCGGGACTCAGCCAATGAGCAGTTCTTC
TRBV7-9	TRBD1	TRBJ1-2	-	CASSRTGGGYTF	TGTGCCAGCAGCCGGACAGGGGGTGGCTACACCTTC
TRBV4-3	TRBD1	TRBJ1-4	-	CASSQVTGQVNEKLFF	TGCGCCAGCAGCCAAGTTACGGGACAGGTTAATGAAAAACTGTTTTTT
TRBV27	-	TRBJ2-2	-	CASSFLGGANTGELFF	TGTGCCAGCAGTTTTCTCGGGGGAGCGAACACCGGGGAGCTGTTTTTT
TRBV19	TRBD2	TRBJ2-2	-	CASSLGLAGAGSGELFF	TGTGCCAGTAGTTTGGGACTAGCGGGGGCCGGGTCCGGGGAGCTGTTTTTT
TRBV10-1	-	TRBJ1-1	-	CASSPGLLNTEAFF	TGCGCCAGCAGTCCTGGGCTCTTGAACACTGAAGCTTTCTTT
TRBV7-2	-	TRBJ2-3	-	CASSLDGGPTDTQYF	TGTGCCAGCAGCTTAGACGGGGGGCCTACAGATACGCAGTATTTT
TRBV28	-	TRBJ2-7	-	CASSFASAGYEQYF	TGTGCCAGCAGTTTTGCTAGCGCCGGATACGAGCAGTACTTC
TRBV6-2/TRBV6-3	TRBD1	TRBJ2-2	-	CASSFYRGNTGELFF	TGTGCCAGCAGTTTCTACAGGGGAAACACCGGGGAGCTGTTTTTT
TRBV14	-	TRBJ1-6	-	CASSSYGGPNSPLHF	TGTGCCAGCAGCTCATACGGGGGGCCGAATTCACCCCTCCACTTT
TRBV5-8	TRBD2	TRBJ2-2	-	CASSLEAGGGTGELFF	TGTGCCAGCAGCTTGGAAGCGGGGGGCGGCACCGGGGAGCTGTTTTTT
TRBV25-1	TRBD1	TRBJ2-1	-	CASSDNPGQDRFF	TGTGCCAGCAGTGACAACCCGGGACAGGATCGGTTCTTC
TRBV28	-	TRBJ2-7	-	CASSLSGDPYEQYF	TGTGCCAGCAGTTTGTCAGGGGACCCCTACGAGCAGTACTTC
TRBV7-2	TRBD2	TRBJ2-7	-	CASSLNGGGALIEQYF	TGTGCCAGCAGCTTAAACGGCGGGGGAGCCTTAATCGAGCAGTACTTC